This entry features one T cell receptor beta chain sequence. Its specificity is unknown. Some clones are missing from TCRdb's copy, which holds only in-frame ones; the method was immunoSEQ multiplex PCR. Here the sample spans fewer than 40,000 clones, about 83% being singletons. This specimen belongs to a study of T cells in tuberculosis. Study-wide background: The T cells targeted glucose monomycolate, a mycobacterial lipid, via CD1B.

Points from the study as a whole: GMM-specific TCRs were nearer to active tuberculosis alpha repertoires, suggesting expansion. Samples were chosen by availability of cryopreserved specimens.

Regarding time point: new active TB diagnosis, blood taken before or within 7 days of starting treatment. Confirmation came from sputum smear and/or culture positivity for M. tuberculosis. The sequence was collected from an adult with tuberculosis. This specimen was PBMCs, taken at tuberculosis diagnosis.

The CDR3 sequence: CASRVTGNSNQPQHF. CDR3 DNA sequence: TGTGCCAGTAGGGTGACAGGGAATAGCAATCAGCCCCAGCATTTT. The V gene is TRBV19, the J gene TRBJ1-5; TRBD1 agrees at 7 bases. Germline loops: CDR1 LNHDA, CDR2 SQIVND (reference sequence). V lost 6 bases to trimming and J lost 0 bases; unmatched junction nucleotides: 5. The length of the CDR3 is 15 residues.